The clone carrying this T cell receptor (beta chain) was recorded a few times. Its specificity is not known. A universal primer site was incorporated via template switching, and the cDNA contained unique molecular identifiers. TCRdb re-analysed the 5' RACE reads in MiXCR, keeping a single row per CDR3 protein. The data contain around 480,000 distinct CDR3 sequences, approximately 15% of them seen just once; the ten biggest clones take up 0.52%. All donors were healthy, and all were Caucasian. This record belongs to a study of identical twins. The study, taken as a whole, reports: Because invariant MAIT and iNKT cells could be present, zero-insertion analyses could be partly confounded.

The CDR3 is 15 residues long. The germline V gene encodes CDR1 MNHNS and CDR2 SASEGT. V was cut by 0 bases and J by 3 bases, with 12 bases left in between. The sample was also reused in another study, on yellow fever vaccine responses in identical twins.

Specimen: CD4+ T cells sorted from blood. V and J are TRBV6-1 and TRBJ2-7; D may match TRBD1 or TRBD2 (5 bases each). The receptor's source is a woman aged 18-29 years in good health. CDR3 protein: CASSEAPGAFYEQYF. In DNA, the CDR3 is TGTGCCAGCAGTGAAGCGCCCGGGGCCTTCTACGAGCAGTACTTC.